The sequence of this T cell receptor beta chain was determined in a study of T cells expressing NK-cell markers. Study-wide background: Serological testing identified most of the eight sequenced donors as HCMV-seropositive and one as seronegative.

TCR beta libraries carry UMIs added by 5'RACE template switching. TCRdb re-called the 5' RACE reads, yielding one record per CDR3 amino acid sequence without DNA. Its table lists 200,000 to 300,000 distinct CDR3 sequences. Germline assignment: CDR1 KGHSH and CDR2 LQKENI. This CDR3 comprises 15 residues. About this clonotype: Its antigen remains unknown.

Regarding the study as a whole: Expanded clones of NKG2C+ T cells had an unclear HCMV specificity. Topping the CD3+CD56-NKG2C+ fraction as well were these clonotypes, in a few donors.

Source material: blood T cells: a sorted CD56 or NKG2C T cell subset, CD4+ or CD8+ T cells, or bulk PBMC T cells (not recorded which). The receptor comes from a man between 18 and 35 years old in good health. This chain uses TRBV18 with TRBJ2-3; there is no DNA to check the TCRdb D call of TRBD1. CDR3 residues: CASSAGTGGPDTQYF.